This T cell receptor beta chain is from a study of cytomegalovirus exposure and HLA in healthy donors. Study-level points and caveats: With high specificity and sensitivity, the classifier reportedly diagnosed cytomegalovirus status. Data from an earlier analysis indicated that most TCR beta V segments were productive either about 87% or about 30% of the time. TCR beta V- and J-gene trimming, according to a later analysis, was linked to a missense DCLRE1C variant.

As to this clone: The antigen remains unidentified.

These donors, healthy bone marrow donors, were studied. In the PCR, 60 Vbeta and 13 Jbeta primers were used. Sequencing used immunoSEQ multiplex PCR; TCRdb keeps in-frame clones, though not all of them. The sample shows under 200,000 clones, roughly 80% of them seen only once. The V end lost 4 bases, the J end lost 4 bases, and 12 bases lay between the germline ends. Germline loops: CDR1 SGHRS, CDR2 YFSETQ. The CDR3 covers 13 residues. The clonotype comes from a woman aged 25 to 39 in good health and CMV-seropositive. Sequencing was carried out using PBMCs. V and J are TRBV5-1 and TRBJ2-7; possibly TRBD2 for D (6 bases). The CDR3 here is CASSRTTTYEQYF. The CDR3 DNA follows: TGCGCCAGCAGCCGGACTACCACATACGAGCAGTACTTC.